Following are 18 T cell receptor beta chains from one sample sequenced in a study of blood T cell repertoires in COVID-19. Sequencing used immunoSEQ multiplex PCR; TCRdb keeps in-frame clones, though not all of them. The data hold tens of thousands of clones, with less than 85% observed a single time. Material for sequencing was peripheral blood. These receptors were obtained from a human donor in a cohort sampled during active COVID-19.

The CDR3: CASSPGGAGTDTQYF. The CDR3 region has the DNA TGTGCCAGCAGCCCCGGGGGGGCCGGCACAGATACGCAGTATTTT. J is TRBJ2-3 and V is TRBV6-2 or TRBV6-3; 8 bases agree with TRBD2. V shed 6 bases, J shed 1 base, and the junction held 6 bases outside the gene matches. Per the germline V gene, CDR1 is MNHEY and CDR2 is SVGEGT. This CDR3 spans 15 amino acids.

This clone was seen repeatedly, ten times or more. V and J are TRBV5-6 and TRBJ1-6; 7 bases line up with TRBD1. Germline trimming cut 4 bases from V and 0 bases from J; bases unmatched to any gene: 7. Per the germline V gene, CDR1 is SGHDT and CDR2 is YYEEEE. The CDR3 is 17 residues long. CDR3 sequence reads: CASSRTGLGSYNSPLHF. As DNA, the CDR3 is TGTGCCAGCAGCCGGACAGGCCTGGGCTCCTATAATTCACCCCTCCACTTT. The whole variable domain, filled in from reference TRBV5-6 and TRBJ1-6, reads DAGVTQSPTHLIKTRGQQVTLRCSPKSGHDTVSWYQQALGQGPQFIFQYYEEEERQRGNFPDRFSGHQFPNYSSELNVNALLLGDSALYLCASSRTGLGSYNSPLHFGNGTRLTVT.

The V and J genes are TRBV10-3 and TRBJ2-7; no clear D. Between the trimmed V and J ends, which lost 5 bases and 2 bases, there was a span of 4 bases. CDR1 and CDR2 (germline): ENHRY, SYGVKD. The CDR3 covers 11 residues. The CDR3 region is CAISPAYEQYF. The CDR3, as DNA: TGTGCCATCAGTCCTGCCTACGAGCAGTACTTC.

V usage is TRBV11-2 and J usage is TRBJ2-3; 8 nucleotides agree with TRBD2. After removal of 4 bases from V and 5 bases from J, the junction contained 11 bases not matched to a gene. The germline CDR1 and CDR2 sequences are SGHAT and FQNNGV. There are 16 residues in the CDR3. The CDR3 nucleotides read TGTGCCAGCAGCTCTAGCGGGCGGGGGGTTCAAGATACGCAGTATTTT. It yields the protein CASSSSGRGVQDTQYF.

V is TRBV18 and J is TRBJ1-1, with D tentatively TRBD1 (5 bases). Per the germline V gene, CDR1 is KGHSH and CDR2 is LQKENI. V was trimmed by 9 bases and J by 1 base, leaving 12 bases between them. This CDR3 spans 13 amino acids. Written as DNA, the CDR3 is TGTGCCAGTACAGGAGCTCAGAACACTGAAGCTTTCTTT. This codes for CASTGAQNTEAFF.

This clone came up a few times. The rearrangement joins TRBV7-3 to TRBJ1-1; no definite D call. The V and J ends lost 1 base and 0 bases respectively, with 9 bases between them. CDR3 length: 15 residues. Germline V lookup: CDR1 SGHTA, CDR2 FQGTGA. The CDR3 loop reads CASSLNPILNTEAFF. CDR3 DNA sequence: TGTGCCAGCAGCTTAAATCCCATTTTGAACACTGAAGCTTTCTTT.

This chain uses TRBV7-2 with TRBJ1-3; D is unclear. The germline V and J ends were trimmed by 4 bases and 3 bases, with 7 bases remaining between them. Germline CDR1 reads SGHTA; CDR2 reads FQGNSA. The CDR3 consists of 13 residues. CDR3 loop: CASSSAGGNTIYF. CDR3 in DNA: TGTGCCAGCAGCTCCGCCGGTGGAAACACCATATATTTT. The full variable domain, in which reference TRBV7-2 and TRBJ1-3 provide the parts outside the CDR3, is GAGVSQSPSNKVTEKGKDVELRCDPISGHTALYWYRQSLGQGLEFLIYFQGNSAPDKSGLPSDRFSAERTGGSVSTLTIQRTQQEDSAVYLCASSSAGGNTIYFGEGSWLTVV.

The CDR3 loop reads CASSWAVAGAGELFF. CDR3 bases: TGTGCCAGCAGCTGGGCGGTAGCGGGAGCCGGGGAGCTGTTTTTT. The chain joins TRBV5-5 to TRBJ2-2; 9 bases line up with TRBD2. Germline-derived CDR1 and CDR2 are SGHKS and YYEKEE (reference sequence). Losses at the gene ends were 3 bases for V and 6 bases for J; bases not matched to a gene: 6. The CDR3 has 15 amino acids.

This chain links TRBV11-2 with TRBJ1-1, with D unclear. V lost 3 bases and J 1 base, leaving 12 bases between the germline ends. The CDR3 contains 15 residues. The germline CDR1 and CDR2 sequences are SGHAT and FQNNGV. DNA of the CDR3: TGTGCCAGCAGCTTCGGGGATTTGAGGAACACTGAAGCTTTCTTT. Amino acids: CASSFGDLRNTEAFF.

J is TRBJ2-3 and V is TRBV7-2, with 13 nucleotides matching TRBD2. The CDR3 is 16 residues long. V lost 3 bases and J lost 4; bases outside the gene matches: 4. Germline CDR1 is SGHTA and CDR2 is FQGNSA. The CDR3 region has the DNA TGTGCCAGCAGCTTCGGGACTAGCGGGGCAGCAGATACGCAGTATTTT. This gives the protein CASSFGTSGAADTQYF.

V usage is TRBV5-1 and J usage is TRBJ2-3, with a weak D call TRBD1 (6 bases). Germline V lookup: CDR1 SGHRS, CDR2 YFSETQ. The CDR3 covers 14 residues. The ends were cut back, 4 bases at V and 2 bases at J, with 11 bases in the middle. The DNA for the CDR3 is TGCGCCAGCAGCCCCGGACAGAACACAGATACGCAGTATTTT. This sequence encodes CASSPGQNTDTQYF.

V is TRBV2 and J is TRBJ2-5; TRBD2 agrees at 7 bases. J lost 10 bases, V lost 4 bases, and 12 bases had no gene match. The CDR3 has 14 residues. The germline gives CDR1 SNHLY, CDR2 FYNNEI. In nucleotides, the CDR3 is TGTGCCAGCAGTGCATGGGAGCGGGGTTCAGGCCAGTACTTC. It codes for CASSAWERGSGQYF.

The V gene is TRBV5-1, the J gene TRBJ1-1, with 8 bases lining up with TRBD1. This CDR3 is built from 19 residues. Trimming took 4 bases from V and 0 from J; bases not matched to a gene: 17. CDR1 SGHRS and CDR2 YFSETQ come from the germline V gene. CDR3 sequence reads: CASSGGPQGAGLVNTEAFF. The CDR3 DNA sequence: TGCGCCAGCAGCGGGGGACCCCAGGGGGCAGGTCTCGTGAACACTGAAGCTTTCTTT.

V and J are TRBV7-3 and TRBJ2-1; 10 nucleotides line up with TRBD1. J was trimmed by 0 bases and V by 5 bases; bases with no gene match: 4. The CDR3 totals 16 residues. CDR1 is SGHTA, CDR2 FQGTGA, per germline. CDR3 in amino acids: CASSPRTGGSYNEQFF. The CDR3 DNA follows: TGTGCCAGCAGCCCCCGGACAGGGGGCTCCTACAATGAGCAGTTCTTC. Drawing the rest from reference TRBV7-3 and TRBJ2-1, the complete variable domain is GAGVSQTPSNKVTEKGKYVELRCDPISGHTALYWYRQSLGQGPEFLIYFQGTGAADDSGLPNDRFFAVRPEGSVSTLKIQRTERGDSAVYLCASSPRTGGSYNEQFFGPGTRLTVL.

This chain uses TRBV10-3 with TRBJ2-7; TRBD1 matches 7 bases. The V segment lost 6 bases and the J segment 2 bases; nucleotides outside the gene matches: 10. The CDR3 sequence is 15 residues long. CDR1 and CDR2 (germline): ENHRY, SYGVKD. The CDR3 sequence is CAIRRDRAPTYEQYF. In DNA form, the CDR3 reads TGTGCCATCAGACGAGACAGGGCGCCTACCTACGAGCAGTACTTC.

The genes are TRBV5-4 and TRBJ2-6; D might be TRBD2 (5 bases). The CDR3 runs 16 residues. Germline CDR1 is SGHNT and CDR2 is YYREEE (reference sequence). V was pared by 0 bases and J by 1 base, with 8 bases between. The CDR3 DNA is TGTGCCAGCAGCTTGGGCGGCGGGTCTGGGGCCAACGTCCTGACTTTC. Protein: CASSLGGGSGANVLTF.

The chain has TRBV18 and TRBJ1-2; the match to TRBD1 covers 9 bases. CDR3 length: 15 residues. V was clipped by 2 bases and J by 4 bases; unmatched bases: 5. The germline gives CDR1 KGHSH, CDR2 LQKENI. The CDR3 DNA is TGTGCCAGCTCACCATCGCCGGGACAGGGCTATGGCTACACCTTC. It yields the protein CASSPSPGQGYGYTF.

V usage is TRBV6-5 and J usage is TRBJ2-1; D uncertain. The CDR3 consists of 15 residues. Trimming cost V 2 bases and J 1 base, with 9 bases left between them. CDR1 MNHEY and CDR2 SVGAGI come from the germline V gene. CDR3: CASSYEASSYNEQFF. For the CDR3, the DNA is TGTGCCAGCAGTTACGAAGCGTCTTCCTACAATGAGCAGTTCTTC.